These 29 T cell receptor beta chains share one sample of origin, sequenced in a study of T cell repertoires in MIS-A myocarditis. Method: immunoSEQ multiplex PCR; TCRdb's copy keeps in-frame clones and lacks some. The sample contains 15,000 or so clones, just under 75% of which appear only once. The sequenced sample consisted of left ventricle heart tissue obtained at autopsy. The receptors originated from a man aged 18-30 years with fulminant myocarditis from multisystem inflammatory syndrome in adults (MIS-A) after COVID-19.

The chain links TRBV4-3 to TRBJ1-5; 9 nucleotides align to TRBD1. The CDR3 spans 15 residues. Germline values: CDR1 LGHNA, CDR2 YSLEER. The ends lost 4 bases at V and 4 bases at J; junction bases unmatched: 5. CDR3: CASSPGQGRNQPQHF. The CDR3 DNA reads as TGCGCCAGCAGCCCCGGACAGGGGAGGAATCAGCCCCAGCATTTT.

The V gene is TRBV6-4, the J gene TRBJ1-2, with TRBD1 matching 8 bases. Germline CDR1 and CDR2: MRHNA and SNTAGT. Trimming removed 2 bases from V and 0 bases from J; junction bases left unmatched: 5. The CDR3 totals 16 residues. The CDR3 bases are TGTGCCAGCAGTGACGGGACAGGCGCTTCTAACTATGGCTACACCTTC. Translation gives CASSDGTGASNYGYTF.

This chain links TRBV20-1 with TRBJ2-7; D remains ambiguous. Trimming removed 3 bases from V and 0 bases from J, with 9 bases in between. Germline V gives CDR1 DFQATT, CDR2 SNEGSKA (reference sequence). The CDR3 has 13 residues. CDR3 DNA: TGCAGTGCTAGTGGCACAGACTCCTACGAGCAGTACTTC. This translates into CSASGTDSYEQYF.

The rearrangement uses TRBV7-2 and TRBJ2-7; no clear D. Germline V gives CDR1 SGHTA, CDR2 FQGNSA. Trimming stripped 5 bases from V and 3 bases from J, with 11 bases between. CDR3 length: 13 amino acids. As DNA, the CDR3 is TGTGCCAGCAGCCCAACGGATTTCTACGAGCAGTACTTC. It specifies CASSPTDFYEQYF.

This chain connects TRBV2 to TRBJ1-5; D call uncertain. The CDR3 has 14 amino acids. V dropped 5 bases and J dropped 2 bases, with 10 bases sitting between them. Per the germline V gene, CDR1 is SNHLY and CDR2 is FYNNEI. CDR3 loop: CASSPDSRNQPQHF. As DNA, the CDR3 is TGTGCCAGCAGTCCGGACTCACGCAATCAGCCCCAGCATTTT.

The gene calls are TRBV7-6 and TRBJ2-1; TRBD2 matches 11 bases. V lost 5 bases, J lost 5 bases, and 5 bases stayed unmatched. CDR1 is SGHVS, CDR2 FNYEAQ, per germline. CDR3 length: 15 amino acids. CDR3 protein: CASSTGLAENNEQFF. CDR3 bases: TGTGCCAGCAGCACGGGACTAGCGGAAAACAATGAGCAGTTCTTC.

The chain recombines TRBV5-1 with TRBJ2-3, with no clear D. This CDR3 has 10 residues. V lost 4 bases to trimming and J lost 3 bases, with 0 bases between them. Germline CDR1 is SGHRS and CDR2 is YFSETQ. CDR3 amino acids: CASSTDTQYF. The CDR3 DNA reads TGCGCCAGCAGCACAGATACGCAGTATTTT.

The chain employs TRBV5-1 and TRBJ2-1; D might be TRBD1 or TRBD2, each matching 5 bases. CDR1 is SGHRS and CDR2 is YFSETQ in the germline V gene. The CDR3 is 14 residues long. Trimming left V 4 bases short and J 6 bases short, with 14 bases between. The DNA of the CDR3 is TGCGCCAGCAGCCTCGACGGGGCGGCCAATGAGCAGTTCTTC. This codes for CASSLDGAANEQFF.

This clone was observed a handful of times. J is TRBJ2-2 and V is TRBV5-6, with no clear D. CDR1 SGHDT and CDR2 YYEEEE come from the germline V gene. The CDR3 sequence is 12 residues long. V shed 3 bases and J shed 6 bases, with 6 bases lying between them. The CDR3 loop reads CASSSWSGELFF. The CDR3 region has the DNA TGTGCCAGCAGCTCGTGGTCCGGGGAGCTGTTTTTT.

This rearrangement joins TRBV4-2 to TRBJ2-7; D gene ambiguous. The germline CDR1 and CDR2 sequences are LGHNA and YNFKEQ. The V end lost 0 bases, the J end lost 6 bases, and 12 bases lay between the germline ends. This CDR3 is built from 14 residues. The CDR3: CASSQEGSSREQYF. DNA of the CDR3: TGTGCCAGCAGCCAAGAGGGTTCCTCTCGCGAGCAGTACTTC.

The chain employs TRBV18 and TRBJ2-5; 7 nucleotides align to TRBD1. The CDR3 runs 14 residues. V lost 4 bases, J lost 2 bases, and 4 bases stayed unmatched. Germline V gene lookup returns CDR1 KGHSH and CDR2 LQKENI. The CDR3 sequence: CASSLRDSQETQYF. Written as DNA, the CDR3 is TGTGCCAGCTCACTTCGGGACAGTCAAGAGACCCAGTACTTC.

Only one count was recorded for this clone. The CDR3 region is CASSSGTVLNTEAFF. For the CDR3, the DNA is TGTGCCAGCAGCAGCGGGACAGTCTTGAACACTGAAGCTTTCTTT. The rearrangement links TRBV5-4 to TRBJ1-1; 7 nucleotides agree with TRBD1. Per the germline V gene, CDR1 is SGHNT and CDR2 is YYREEE (reference sequence). CDR3 length: 15 amino acids. The trim removed 4 bases at V and 0 bases at J, leaving 6 bases unmatched.

This chain links TRBV19 with TRBJ1-2; 7 bases fit TRBD1. Losses at the gene ends were 2 bases for V and 4 bases for J; bases not matched to a gene: 4. Germline V gene data show CDR1 as LNHDA and CDR2 as SQIVND (reference sequence). The CDR3 is 14 residues long. The CDR3, as DNA: TGTGCCAGTAGTATAAGGGGGCAGAGCTATGGCTACACCTTC. Encoded protein: CASSIRGQSYGYTF.

The chain recombines TRBV14 with TRBJ2-7; D perhaps matches TRBD1 (5 bases). The germline V gene encodes CDR1 SGHDN and CDR2 FVKESK. CDR3 size: 17 residues. Trimming took 3 bases from V and 5 from J, leaving 23 bases between them. The CDR3 is CASSHHLVPRVGHEQYF. Written as DNA, the CDR3 is TGTGCCAGCAGCCATCATCTCGTACCCAGGGTCGGGCACGAGCAGTACTTC.

V gene TRBV7-2 combines with J gene TRBJ1-5; D gene unclear. Germline V CDR1 and CDR2: SGHTA, FQGNSA. Trimming took 1 base from V and 3 from J, leaving 4 bases between them. The CDR3 is made up of 13 amino acids. CDR3 in amino acids: CASSLDLNQPQHF. The CDR3, as DNA: TGTGCCAGCAGCTTAGATCTCAATCAGCCCCAGCATTTT.

There are a few counts of this clone. CDR3 nucleotide sequence: TGCAGTGGAGGGCAGGGTCCCCTTCAGTACTTC. Translating gives CSGGQGPLQYF. The V call is TRBV20-1, the J call TRBJ2-4; D is perhaps TRBD1 or TRBD2 (5 bases each). Between the trimmed V and J ends, which lost 7 bases and 11 bases, there was a span of 15 bases. From germline, CDR1 is DFQATT and CDR2 SNEGSKA (reference sequence). The CDR3 length is 11 residues.

The chain recombines TRBV9 with TRBJ1-1; D unresolved. The germline V and J ends were trimmed by 0 bases and 4 bases, with 7 bases remaining between them. This CDR3 is 13 amino acids long. CDR1 and CDR2 (germline): SGDLS, YYNGEE. This CDR3 is CASSVGRVTEAFF. The CDR3 DNA reads TGTGCCAGCAGCGTAGGGCGAGTCACTGAAGCTTTCTTT.

The V and J genes are TRBV27 and TRBJ2-1; a weak D match, TRBD2 (6 bases). Germline V gene data show CDR1 as MNHEY and CDR2 as SMNVEV (reference sequence). Trimming took 5 bases from V and 5 from J, leaving 13 bases between them. The CDR3 covers 14 residues. CDR3 bases: TGTGCCAGCAGTCCCCGGGGGACCCACAATGAGCAGTTCTTC. Translated: CASSPRGTHNEQFF.

The J gene is TRBJ2-5, the V gene TRBV7-2; maybe TRBD1 (6 bases). The germline V gene has CDR1 SGHTA and CDR2 FQGNSA. With 1 base removed from V and 5 bases from J, the gap between germline ends came to 20 bases. CDR3 size: 17 residues. The CDR3 DNA is TGTGCCAGCAGCTTAGTGGGTACAGGACAGCCAGGGGAGACCCAGTACTTC. Translation gives CASSLVGTGQPGETQYF. The whole variable domain, filled in from reference TRBV7-2 and TRBJ2-5, reads GAGVSQSPSNKVTEKGKDVELRCDPISGHTALYWYRQSLGQGLEFLIYFQGNSAPDKSGLPSDRFSAERTGGSVSTLTIQRTQQEDSAVYLCASSLVGTGQPGETQYFGPGTRLLVL.

The chain carries TRBV9 and TRBJ1-2, with a tentative D call TRBD1 (6 bases). CDR1 is SGDLS and CDR2 is YYNGEE in the germline V gene. The V end lost 1 base, the J end lost 5 bases, and 12 bases lay between the germline ends. The CDR3 length is 14 residues. The CDR3 DNA sequence: TGTGCCAGCAGCGTACCAGGGGCTGGGTATGGCTACACCTTC. It is translated as CASSVPGAGYGYTF. The full variable domain, in which reference TRBV9 and TRBJ1-2 provide the parts outside the CDR3, is DSGVTQTPKHLITATGQRVTLRCSPRSGDLSVYWYQQSLDQGLQFLIQYYNGEERAKGNILERFSAQQFPDLHSELNLSSLELGDSALYFCASSVPGAGYGYTFGSGTRLTVV.

This clone was observed a handful of times. The chain has TRBV18 and TRBJ1-1; TRBD1 aligns across 8 bases. CDR3 size: 14 residues. V dropped 5 bases and J dropped 1; count of bases not matched to a gene: 3. Germline V lookup: CDR1 KGHSH, CDR2 LQKENI. The CDR3 region is CASSGQGPNTEAFF. CDR3 coding DNA: TGTGCCAGCTCAGGACAGGGTCCGAACACTGAAGCTTTCTTT.

The chain recombines TRBV5-5 with TRBJ1-1; TRBD1 matches 8 bases. The CDR3 runs to 13 residues. CDR1 is SGHKS, CDR2 YYEKEE, per germline (reference sequence). J lost 5 bases, V lost 4 bases, and 4 bases had no gene match. The CDR3, as DNA: TGTGCCAGCAGCATCGGGACAGGAACTGAAGCTTTCTTT. Translation gives CASSIGTGTEAFF.

V usage is TRBV27 and J usage is TRBJ2-5, with 10 bases that match TRBD2. Looked up from germline, CDR1 is MNHEY and CDR2 is SMNVEV (reference sequence). The junction had 4 bases not matched to a gene; V was cut back by 8 bases and J by 1 base. The CDR3 is 14 amino acids. This CDR3 is CASSAGGPQETQYF. DNA of the CDR3: TGTGCCAGCTCAGCGGGGGGGCCCCAAGAGACCCAGTACTTC.

The chain recombines TRBV10-2 with TRBJ2-1; 11 bases agree with TRBD2. Trimming at V came to 5 bases and at J to 6 bases, leaving 6 bases not matched to a gene. The CDR3 has 15 amino acids. Per germline, CDR1 WSHSY and CDR2 SAAADI. Here the CDR3 reads CASSQGGLAGNEQFF. Written as DNA, the CDR3 is TGCGCCAGCAGTCAGGGTGGACTAGCGGGCAATGAGCAGTTCTTC.

The J gene is TRBJ2-2, the V gene TRBV2; tentatively, D is TRBD1 (6 bases). The CDR3 extends over 13 amino acids. The germline V gene encodes CDR1 SNHLY and CDR2 FYNNEI. Trimming stripped 8 bases from V and 1 base from J, with 8 bases between. DNA for the CDR3: TGTGCCAGCGTACAGGGGAACACCGGGGAGCTGTTTTTT. Encoded protein: CASVQGNTGELFF.

The chain joins TRBV6-4 to TRBJ2-3, with D perhaps matching TRBD1 (5 bases). The germline V and J ends were trimmed by 3 bases and 5 bases, with 12 bases remaining between them. The CDR3 is 14 residues long. Germline loops: CDR1 MRHNA, CDR2 SNTAGT. CDR3 sequence reads: CASSEKGMEDTQYF. The DNA for the CDR3 is TGTGCCAGCAGTGAGAAGGGGATGGAAGATACGCAGTATTTT.

The chain recombines TRBV28 with TRBJ1-2, with 10 bases aligning to TRBD1. Losses at the gene ends were 8 bases for V and 8 bases for J; bases not matched to a gene: 11. There are 14 residues in the CDR3. CDR1 and CDR2 (germline): MDHEN, SYDVKM. The CDR3 sequence is CASLRTGGGDGYTF. The CDR3 DNA reads TGTGCCAGCCTCAGGACAGGGGGGGGCGACGGCTACACCTTC.

This rearrangement joins TRBV5-1 to TRBJ2-1; TRBD1 is a possible D gene (6 bases). The CDR3 spans 13 residues. CDR1 and CDR2 (germline): SGHRS, YFSETQ. Trimming shortened V by 0 bases and J by 8 bases, and 9 bases separated the two germline ends. The CDR3 is CASSLEGVDEQFF. The CDR3 DNA reads TGCGCCAGCAGCTTGGAGGGGGTGGATGAGCAGTTCTTC.

This sequence joins TRBV28 and TRBJ1-5, with 8 nucleotides matching TRBD1. Germline V lookup: CDR1 MDHEN, CDR2 SYDVKM. V lost 6 bases to trimming and J lost 4 bases; unmatched junction nucleotides: 2. CDR3 length: 13 amino acids. CDR3 sequence (DNA): TGTGCCAGCAGGGGACAGGATAATCAGCCCCAGCATTTT. Amino acid sequence: CASRGQDNQPQHF.